Listed below are T cell receptor beta chains from one sample, sequenced in a study of T cells in Graves' hyperthyroidism and ophthalmopathy. One entry per CDR3 protein results from TCRdb running MiXCR on the multiplex PCR reads. The sample lists about 250,000 distinct CDR3 sequences, over 20% occurring once. The material sequenced was blood. All receptors come from a woman in her 40s with Graves' ophthalmopathy. CDR3s include the opening cysteine and the closing phenylalanine or tryptophan. D genes are given only for firm matches. Not all rows give a size; the values are once, few, many and, for expanded clones, a class.

abundance: many; d_gene: -; v_gene: TRBV6-1; j_gene: TRBJ2-7; CDR3nt: TGTGCCAGCAGTGAAGGCGGGACACCCGGCTACGAGCAGTACTTC; CDR3aa: CASSEGGTPGYEQYF
abundance: -; d_gene: -; v_gene: TRBV28; j_gene: TRBJ2-7; CDR3nt: TGTGCCAGCAGTTATACGTTTAGGTCGGGCGAGCAGTACTTC; CDR3aa: CASSYTFRSGEQYF
abundance: many; d_gene: -; v_gene: TRBV5-6; j_gene: TRBJ2-7; CDR3nt: TGTGCCAGCAGCCCGGTGGGGGGTACTAGGGAGCAGTACTTC; CDR3aa: CASSPVGGTREQYF
abundance: many; d_gene: -; v_gene: TRBV5-1; j_gene: TRBJ2-7; CDR3nt: TGCGCCAGCAGCTCCCAAGGTGGATACGAGCAGTACTTC; CDR3aa: CASSSQGGYEQYF
abundance: -; d_gene: -; v_gene: TRBV6-5; j_gene: TRBJ1-5; CDR3nt: TGTGCCAGCAGTTTGACTCTCTCAGGGAGCAATCAGCCCCAGCATTTT; CDR3aa: CASSLTLSGSNQPQHF
abundance: -; d_gene: TRBD1; v_gene: TRBV6-1; j_gene: TRBJ1-1; CDR3nt: TGTGCCAGCCCCGGGACAGGGCTCTGGAACACTGAAGCTTTCTTT; CDR3aa: CASPGTGLWNTEAFF
abundance: many; d_gene: -; v_gene: TRBV7-2; j_gene: TRBJ1-1; CDR3nt: TGTGCCAGCAGCTTAGGGGGGGCTGTGAACACTGAAGCTTTCTTT; CDR3aa: CASSLGGAVNTEAFF
abundance: many; d_gene: TRBD1; v_gene: TRBV19; j_gene: TRBJ1-5; CDR3nt: TGTGCCAGTACACAGGGGGCTAGCAATCAGCCCCAGCATTTT; CDR3aa: CASTQGASNQPQHF
abundance: -; d_gene: -; v_gene: TRBV10-3; j_gene: TRBJ2-2; CDR3nt: TGTGCCATCAGTCCATATCAGGGGGAGCTGTTTTTT; CDR3aa: CAISPYQGELFF
abundance: few; d_gene: -; v_gene: TRBV2; j_gene: TRBJ2-7; CDR3nt: TGTGCCAGCAGTGTTTGGACAGACATCTACGAGCAGTACTTC; CDR3aa: CASSVWTDIYEQYF
abundance: many; d_gene: TRBD1; v_gene: TRBV27; j_gene: TRBJ2-7; CDR3nt: TGTGCCAGCAGTTTATCGGGGGGACAGGTCCTCGAGCAGTACTTC; CDR3aa: CASSLSGGQVLEQYF
abundance: -; d_gene: TRBD2; v_gene: TRBV20-1; j_gene: TRBJ2-5; CDR3nt: TGCAGTGCTAGAGAACTAGCGGGATGGACCCAGTACTTC; CDR3aa: CSARELAGWTQYF
abundance: many; d_gene: -; v_gene: TRBV12-3/TRBV12-4; j_gene: TRBJ2-6; CDR3nt: TGTGCCAGCAGCCCGACCGGGGCCAACGTCCTGACTTTC; CDR3aa: CASSPTGANVLTF
abundance: many; d_gene: TRBD2; v_gene: TRBV14; j_gene: TRBJ2-5; CDR3nt: TGTGCCAGCAGCCAAGGCAGCGGGAGGCGGGAGACCCAGTACTTC; CDR3aa: CASSQGSGRRETQYF
abundance: many; d_gene: -; v_gene: TRBV28; j_gene: TRBJ2-2; CDR3nt: TGTGCCAGCAGTTCCCGGGACACCGGGGAGCTGTTTTTT; CDR3aa: CASSSRDTGELFF
abundance: many; d_gene: -; v_gene: TRBV6-5; j_gene: TRBJ2-7; CDR3nt: TGTGCCAGCAGACTGGACAGCTCATCCTACGAGCAGTACTTC; CDR3aa: CASRLDSSSYEQYF
abundance: few; d_gene: -; v_gene: TRBV24-1; j_gene: TRBJ1-5; CDR3nt: TGTGCCACCAGTGACCCTGGAGGAGGTCAGCCCCAGCATTTT; CDR3aa: CATSDPGGGQPQHF
abundance: -; d_gene: -; v_gene: TRBV15; j_gene: TRBJ2-2; CDR3nt: TGTGCCACCAGCAAGGAGGGCGCCGGGGAGCTGTTTTTT; CDR3aa: CATSKEGAGELFF
abundance: many; d_gene: TRBD1; v_gene: TRBV12-3/TRBV12-4; j_gene: TRBJ2-7; CDR3nt: TGTGCCAGCAGGGGGGACAGGGACGAGCAGTACTTC; CDR3aa: CASRGDRDEQYF
abundance: -; d_gene: -; v_gene: TRBV11-2; j_gene: TRBJ2-5; CDR3nt: TGTGCCAGCAGCCCCACAACTAGTCTCAAAGAGACCCAGTACTTC; CDR3aa: CASSPTTSLKETQYF
abundance: once; d_gene: -; v_gene: TRBV6-2/TRBV6-3; j_gene: TRBJ1-1; CDR3nt: TGTGCCAGCAGTTCCCGGGACGAAGCTTTCTTT; CDR3aa: CASSSRDEAFF
abundance: many; d_gene: -; v_gene: TRBV6-5; j_gene: TRBJ1-3; CDR3nt: TGTGCCAGCAGTTACAACGACACGGGAAACACCATATATTTT; CDR3aa: CASSYNDTGNTIYF
abundance: many; d_gene: -; v_gene: TRBV7-2; j_gene: TRBJ2-7; CDR3nt: TGTGCCAGCAGCTTAGCGCAAGGGTCGCCCTACGAGCAGTACTTC; CDR3aa: CASSLAQGSPYEQYF
abundance: once; d_gene: TRBD1; v_gene: TRBV28; j_gene: TRBJ1-5; CDR3nt: TGTGCCAGCAGGTCTGGGACAGCCAATCAGCCCCAGCATTTT; CDR3aa: CASRSGTANQPQHF
abundance: -; d_gene: -; v_gene: TRBV7-8; j_gene: TRBJ1-2; CDR3nt: TGTGCCAGCAGCTTAACACCCGGCGGGGGCTATGGCTACACCTTC; CDR3aa: CASSLTPGGGYGYTF
abundance: many; d_gene: -; v_gene: TRBV28; j_gene: TRBJ2-2; CDR3nt: TGTGCCAGCAGTTTACTTGCCCCCGGGGAGCTGTTTTTT; CDR3aa: CASSLLAPGELFF
abundance: -; d_gene: -; v_gene: TRBV5-1; j_gene: TRBJ2-7; CDR3nt: TGCGCCAGCAACGACGCCAGTGATTCCTACGAGCAGTACTTC; CDR3aa: CASNDASDSYEQYF
abundance: many; d_gene: -; v_gene: TRBV12-3/TRBV12-4; j_gene: TRBJ2-5; CDR3nt: TGTGCCAGCAGTACTAACAGGGGAGGAGAGACCCAGTACTTC; CDR3aa: CASSTNRGGETQYF
abundance: many; d_gene: -; v_gene: TRBV20-1; j_gene: TRBJ2-7; CDR3nt: TGCAGTGCTAGAGATACCTTGCGGATCTACGAGCAGTACTTC; CDR3aa: CSARDTLRIYEQYF
abundance: many; d_gene: TRBD1; v_gene: TRBV6-1; j_gene: TRBJ2-7; CDR3nt: TGTGCCAGCAGTCAAACCCCCGGGACAGGGGGATCCTACGAGCAGTACTTC; CDR3aa: CASSQTPGTGGSYEQYF
abundance: many; d_gene: TRBD2; v_gene: TRBV4-2; j_gene: TRBJ2-2; CDR3nt: TGTGCCAGCAGCCTAGCGGGGGGGCGGGGGAACACCGGGGAGCTGTTTTTT; CDR3aa: CASSLAGGRGNTGELFF
abundance: -; d_gene: TRBD1; v_gene: TRBV7-3; j_gene: TRBJ2-5; CDR3nt: TGTGACAGCAGCTTGGCAGGGGGTCAAGAGACCCAGTACTTC; CDR3aa: CDSSLAGGQETQYF
abundance: many; d_gene: -; v_gene: TRBV28; j_gene: TRBJ2-2; CDR3nt: TGTGCCAGCAGTCCCTCACTCGACACCGGGGAGCTGTTTTTT; CDR3aa: CASSPSLDTGELFF
abundance: many; d_gene: -; v_gene: TRBV28; j_gene: TRBJ2-2; CDR3nt: TGTGCCAGCAGTTCGCCCACGGTGGTCGGGGAGCTGTTTTTT; CDR3aa: CASSSPTVVGELFF
abundance: many; d_gene: TRBD1; v_gene: TRBV20-1; j_gene: TRBJ1-6; CDR3nt: TGCAGTGCTAGAGATCGAGAGAGGGACAGGGTCTCCTATAATTCACCCCTCCACTTT; CDR3aa: CSARDRERDRVSYNSPLHF
abundance: many; d_gene: -; v_gene: TRBV20-1; j_gene: TRBJ2-7; CDR3nt: TGCAGTGCCCCACAGGGTTCCCTCTCCTACGAGCAGTACTTC; CDR3aa: CSAPQGSLSYEQYF
abundance: many; d_gene: TRBD1; v_gene: TRBV10-3; j_gene: TRBJ1-2; CDR3nt: TGTGCCATCAGTGAGAAGGGGGCGCGAGGGTATGGCTACACCTTC; CDR3aa: CAISEKGARGYGYTF
abundance: many; d_gene: TRBD1; v_gene: TRBV6-1; j_gene: TRBJ1-5; CDR3nt: TGTGCCAGCAGTGCGACAGGGGGACTTGGGCAGCCCCAGCATTTT; CDR3aa: CASSATGGLGQPQHF
abundance: -; d_gene: TRBD1; v_gene: TRBV20-1; j_gene: TRBJ1-1; CDR3nt: TGCAGTGCTAGAGCTAAGGACAGGGGGCGAGAAGGGACTGAAGCTTTCTTT; CDR3aa: CSARAKDRGREGTEAFF
abundance: many; d_gene: TRBD1; v_gene: TRBV28; j_gene: TRBJ1-5; CDR3nt: TGTGCCAGCAGTGATGACAGGGTGGATCAGCCCCAGCATTTT; CDR3aa: CASSDDRVDQPQHF